This TCR beta chain was recorded in a study of T cell clonotyping in hematopoietic cell transplantation. For this clone: Its antigen remains unknown.

Notes on the study in general: Few recipient clonotypes overlapped donors; over 95% were de novo at given depth. Pathologically expanded recipient clonotypes increased progressively from day 30 to day 180 as diversity fell.

Produced via immunoSEQ multiplex PCR; TCRdb's table is partial and in-frame only. The sample yields about 36,000 clones, 88% seen once. This CDR3 comprises 12 residues. V shed 3 bases and J shed 7 bases, with 13 bases lying between them. Per germline, CDR1 SQVTM and CDR2 ANQGSEA. The clonotype comes from a woman in her thirties or forties in good health. Some clones in this sample may be carry-over from other donors' samples. V gene TRBV29-1 combines with J gene TRBJ2-7; D possibly uses TRBD1 or TRBD2 (5 bases each). Sequencing was carried out using peripheral blood mononuclear cells. The CDR3 region is CSVEWQGEEQYF. For the CDR3, the DNA is TGCAGCGTTGAGTGGCAGGGAGAGGAGCAGTACTTC.